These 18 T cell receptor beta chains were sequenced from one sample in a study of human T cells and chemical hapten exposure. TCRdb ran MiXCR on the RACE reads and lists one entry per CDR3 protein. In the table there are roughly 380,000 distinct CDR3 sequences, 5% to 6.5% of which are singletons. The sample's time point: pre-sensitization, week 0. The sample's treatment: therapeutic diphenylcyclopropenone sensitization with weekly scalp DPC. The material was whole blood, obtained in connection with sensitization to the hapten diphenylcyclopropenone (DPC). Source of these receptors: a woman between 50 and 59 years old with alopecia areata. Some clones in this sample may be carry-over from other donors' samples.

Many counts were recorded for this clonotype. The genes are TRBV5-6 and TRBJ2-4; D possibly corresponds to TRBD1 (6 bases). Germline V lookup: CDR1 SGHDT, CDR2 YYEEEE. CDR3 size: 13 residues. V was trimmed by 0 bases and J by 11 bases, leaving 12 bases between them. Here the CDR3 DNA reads TGTGCCAGCAGCTTGGGCGTACAGGGATTTCAGTACTTC. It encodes CASSLGVQGFQYF.

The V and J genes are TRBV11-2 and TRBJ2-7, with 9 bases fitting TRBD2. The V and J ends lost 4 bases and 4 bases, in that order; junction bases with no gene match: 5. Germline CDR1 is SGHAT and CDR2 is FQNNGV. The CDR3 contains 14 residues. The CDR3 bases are TGTGCCAGCAGCTCGGCGGGAGGGCGGTACGAGCAGTACTTC. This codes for CASSSAGGRYEQYF.

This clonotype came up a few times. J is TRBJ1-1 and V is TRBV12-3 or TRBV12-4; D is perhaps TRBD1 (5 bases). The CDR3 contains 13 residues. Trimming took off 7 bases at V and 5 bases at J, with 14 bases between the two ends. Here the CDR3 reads CASTSRGRTEAFF. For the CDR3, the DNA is TGTGCCAGCACCTCACGGGGGAGGACTGAAGCTTTCTTT.

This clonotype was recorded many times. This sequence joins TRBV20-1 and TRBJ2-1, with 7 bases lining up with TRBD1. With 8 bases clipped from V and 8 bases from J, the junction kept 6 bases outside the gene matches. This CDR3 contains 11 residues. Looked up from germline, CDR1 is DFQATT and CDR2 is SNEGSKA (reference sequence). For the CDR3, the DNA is TGCAGTCCAAGACAGGGTCATGAGCAGTTCTTC. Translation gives CSPRQGHEQFF.

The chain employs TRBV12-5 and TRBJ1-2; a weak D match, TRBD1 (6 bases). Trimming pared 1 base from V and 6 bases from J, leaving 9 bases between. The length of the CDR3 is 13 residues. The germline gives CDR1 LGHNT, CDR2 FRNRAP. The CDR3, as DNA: TGTGCTAGTGGTTTGGGGACAGCCCATGGCTACACCTTC. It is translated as CASGLGTAHGYTF.

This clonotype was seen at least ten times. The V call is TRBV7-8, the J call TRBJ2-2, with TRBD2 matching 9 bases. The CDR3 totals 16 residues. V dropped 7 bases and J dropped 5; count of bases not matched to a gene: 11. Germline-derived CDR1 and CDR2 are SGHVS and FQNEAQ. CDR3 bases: TGTGCCAGCACCTCATTGGAGGGACTAGCAACCGGGGAGCTGTTTTTT. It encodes CASTSLEGLATGELFF.

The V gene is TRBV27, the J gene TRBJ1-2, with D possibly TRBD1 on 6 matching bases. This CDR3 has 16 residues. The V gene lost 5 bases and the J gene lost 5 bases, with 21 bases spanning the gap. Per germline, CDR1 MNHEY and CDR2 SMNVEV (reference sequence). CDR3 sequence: CASSPSRTAVGYGYTF. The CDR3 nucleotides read TGTGCCAGCAGTCCCTCGAGGACAGCGGTAGGATATGGCTACACCTTC.

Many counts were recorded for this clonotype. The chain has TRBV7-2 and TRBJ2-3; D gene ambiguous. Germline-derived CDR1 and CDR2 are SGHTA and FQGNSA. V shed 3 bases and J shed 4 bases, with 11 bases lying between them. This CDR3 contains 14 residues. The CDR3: CASSFSDVADTQYF. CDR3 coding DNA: TGTGCCAGCAGCTTTTCTGATGTGGCAGATACGCAGTATTTT. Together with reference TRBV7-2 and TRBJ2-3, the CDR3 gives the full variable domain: GAGVSQSPSNKVTEKGKDVELRCDPISGHTALYWYRQSLGQGLEFLIYFQGNSAPDKSGLPSDRFSAERTGGSVSTLTIQRTQQEDSAVYLCASSFSDVADTQYFGPGTRLTVL.

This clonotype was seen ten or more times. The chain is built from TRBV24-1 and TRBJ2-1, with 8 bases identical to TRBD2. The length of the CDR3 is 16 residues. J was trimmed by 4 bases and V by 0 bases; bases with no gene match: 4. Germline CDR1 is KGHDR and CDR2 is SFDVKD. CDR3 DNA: TGTGCCACCAGTGATTTGACTAGCGGTCATTACAATGAGCAGTTCTTC. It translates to CATSDLTSGHYNEQFF.

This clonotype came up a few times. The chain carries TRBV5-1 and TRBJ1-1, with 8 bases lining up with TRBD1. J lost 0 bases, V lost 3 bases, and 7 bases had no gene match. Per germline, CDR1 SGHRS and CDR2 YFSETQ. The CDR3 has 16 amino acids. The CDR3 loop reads CASSSRQGQVNTEAFF. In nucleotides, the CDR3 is TGCGCCAGCAGCTCGCGACAGGGGCAGGTGAACACTGAAGCTTTCTTT.

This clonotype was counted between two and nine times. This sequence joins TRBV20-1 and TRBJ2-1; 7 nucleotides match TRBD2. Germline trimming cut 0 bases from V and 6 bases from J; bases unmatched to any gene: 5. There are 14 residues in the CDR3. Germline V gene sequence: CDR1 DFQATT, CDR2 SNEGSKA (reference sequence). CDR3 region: CSARDLSGFNEQFF. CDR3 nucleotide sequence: TGCAGTGCTAGAGACCTTAGCGGGTTCAATGAGCAGTTCTTC.

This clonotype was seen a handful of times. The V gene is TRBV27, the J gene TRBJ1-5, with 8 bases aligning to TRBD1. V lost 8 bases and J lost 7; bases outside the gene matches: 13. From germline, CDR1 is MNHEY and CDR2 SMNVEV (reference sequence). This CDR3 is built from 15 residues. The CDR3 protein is CASAYSGGRGQPQHF. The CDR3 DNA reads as TGTGCCAGCGCTTACTCAGGGGGCCGGGGACAGCCCCAGCATTTT.

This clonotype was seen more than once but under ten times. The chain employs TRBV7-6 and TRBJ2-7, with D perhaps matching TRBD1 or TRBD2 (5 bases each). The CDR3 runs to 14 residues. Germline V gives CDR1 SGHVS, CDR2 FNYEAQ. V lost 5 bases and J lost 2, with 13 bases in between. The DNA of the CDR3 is TGTGCCAGCAGCCCCCCCGGGACCACCTACGAGCAGTACTTC. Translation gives CASSPPGTTYEQYF.

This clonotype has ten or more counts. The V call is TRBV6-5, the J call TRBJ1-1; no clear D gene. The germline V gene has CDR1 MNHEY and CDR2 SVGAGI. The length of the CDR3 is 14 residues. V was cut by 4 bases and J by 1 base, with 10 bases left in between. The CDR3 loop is CASSFNGENTEAFF. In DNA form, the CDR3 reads TGTGCCAGCAGTTTCAACGGGGAGAACACTGAAGCTTTCTTT.

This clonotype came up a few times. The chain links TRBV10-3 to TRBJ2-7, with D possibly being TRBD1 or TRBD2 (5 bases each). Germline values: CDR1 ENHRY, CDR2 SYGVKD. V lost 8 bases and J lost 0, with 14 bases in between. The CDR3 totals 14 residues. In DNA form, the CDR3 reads TGTGCCATCGGAGGAACAGGATACTCCTACGAGCAGTACTTC. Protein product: CAIGGTGYSYEQYF.

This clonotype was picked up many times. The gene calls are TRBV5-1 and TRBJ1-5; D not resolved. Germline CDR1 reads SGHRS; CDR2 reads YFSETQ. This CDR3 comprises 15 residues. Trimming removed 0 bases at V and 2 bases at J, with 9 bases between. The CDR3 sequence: CASSLEGNGNQPQHF. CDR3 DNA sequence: TGCGCCAGCAGCTTGGAGGGAAACGGCAATCAGCCCCAGCATTTT.

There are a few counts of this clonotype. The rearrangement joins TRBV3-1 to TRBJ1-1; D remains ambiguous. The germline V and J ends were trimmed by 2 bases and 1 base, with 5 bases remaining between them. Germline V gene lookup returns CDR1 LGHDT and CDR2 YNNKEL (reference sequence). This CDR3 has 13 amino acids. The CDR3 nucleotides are TGTGCCAGCAGCCAAAGGCGGAACACTGAAGCTTTCTTT. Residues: CASSQRRNTEAFF.

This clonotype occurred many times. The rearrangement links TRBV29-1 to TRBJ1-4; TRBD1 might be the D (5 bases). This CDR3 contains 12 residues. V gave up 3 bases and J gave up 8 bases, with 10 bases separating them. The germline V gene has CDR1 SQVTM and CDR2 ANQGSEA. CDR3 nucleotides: TGCAGCGTTGAGAGGGGAGGAGAAAAACTGTTTTTT. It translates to CSVERGGEKLFF.